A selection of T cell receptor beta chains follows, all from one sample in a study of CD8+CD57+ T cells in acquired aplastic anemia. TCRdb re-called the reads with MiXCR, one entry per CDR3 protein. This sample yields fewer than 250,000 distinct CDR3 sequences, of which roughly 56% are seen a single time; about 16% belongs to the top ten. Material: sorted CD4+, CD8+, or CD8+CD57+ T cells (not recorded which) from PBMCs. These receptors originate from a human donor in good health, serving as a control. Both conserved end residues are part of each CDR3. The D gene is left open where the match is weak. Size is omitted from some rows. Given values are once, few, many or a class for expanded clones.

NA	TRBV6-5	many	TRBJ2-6	CASRSGANVLTF	TGTGCCTCGCGCTCTGGGGCCAACGTCCTGACTTTC
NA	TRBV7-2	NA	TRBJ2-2	CASSWGPQGLGDAGELFF	TGTGCCAGCAGCTGGGGACCTCAGGGTTTGGGGGACGCCGGGGAGCTGTTTTTT
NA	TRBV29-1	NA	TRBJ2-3	CSASPDSTDTQYF	TGCAGCGCTTCCCCGGATAGCACAGATACGCAGTATTTT
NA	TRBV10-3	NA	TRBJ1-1	CAISESSRLNTEAFF	TGTGCCATCAGTGAGTCGAGCAGGTTGAACACTGAAGCTTTCTTT
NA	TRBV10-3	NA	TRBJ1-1	CAISLKGGTEAFF	TGTGCCATCAGTCTGAAGGGTGGCACTGAAGCTTTCTTT
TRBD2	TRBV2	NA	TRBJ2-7	CASRLLSGGVYEQYF	TGTGCCAGCAGGCTCCTTAGCGGGGGCGTATACGAGCAGTACTTC
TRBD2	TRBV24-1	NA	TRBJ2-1	CATSDVAGGEQFF	TGTGCCACCAGTGATGTGGCGGGAGGTGAGCAGTTCTTC
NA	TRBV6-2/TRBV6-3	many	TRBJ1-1	CASSYILYTEAFF	TGTGCCAGCAGTTATATCTTGTACACTGAAGCTTTCTTT
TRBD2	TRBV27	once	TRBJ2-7	CASSPGASGSYEQYF	TGTGCCAGCAGCCCCGGAGCTAGCGGCTCCTACGAGCAGTACTTC
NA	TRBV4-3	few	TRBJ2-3	CASSQETGRADTQYF	TGCGCCAGCAGCCAAGAAACAGGGAGGGCAGATACGCAGTATTTT
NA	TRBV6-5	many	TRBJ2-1	CASSTPYNEQFF	TGTGCCAGCAGTACGCCCTACAATGAGCAGTTCTTC
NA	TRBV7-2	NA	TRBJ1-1	CASSTTGPLMNTEAFF	TGTGCCAGCAGCACCACAGGGCCCTTAATGAACACCGAAGCTTTCTTT
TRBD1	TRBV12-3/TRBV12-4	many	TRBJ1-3	CASSSHRGYTIYF	TGTGCCAGCAGTTCCCACAGGGGGTACACCATATATTTT
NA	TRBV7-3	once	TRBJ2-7	CASSTPLGTYEQYF	TGTGCCAGCAGTACCCCCCTGGGCACCTACGAGCAGTACTTC
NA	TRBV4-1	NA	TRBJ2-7	CASSGEPTGAYEQYF	TGCGCCAGCAGCGGTGAGCCGACTGGCGCCTACGAGCAGTACTTC
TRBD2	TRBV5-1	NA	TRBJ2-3	CASSLGWREGADTQYF	TGCGCCAGCAGCTTGGGTTGGCGGGAGGGCGCAGATACGCAGTATTTT
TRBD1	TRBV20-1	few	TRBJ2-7	CSARWGQGYEQYF	TGCAGTGCTAGATGGGGACAGGGCTACGAGCAGTACTTC